The 10 T cell receptor beta chains below come from one sample, sequenced in a study of blood T cell repertoires in COVID-19. The method was immunoSEQ multiplex PCR; TCRdb's version includes in-frame clones alone and lacks a portion of them. Of roughly 13,000 clones in the sample, 87% were seen once. The sequenced material came from peripheral blood. The receptors here all came from a human donor in a cohort sampled during active COVID-19.

CDR3 sequence reads: CASSRIGEGQASYNEQFF. The CDR3 DNA reads TGTGCCAGCAGCCGGATCGGGGAAGGACAGGCCTCCTACAATGAGCAGTTCTTC. This chain joins TRBV14 and TRBJ2-1, with TRBD1 matching 7 bases. The J segment lost 0 bases and the V segment lost 4 bases, leaving 12 bases of the junction unmatched. This CDR3 spans 18 amino acids. Germline V gives CDR1 SGHDN, CDR2 FVKESK.

J is TRBJ2-3 and V is TRBV24-1, with D possibly being TRBD2 (6 bases). This CDR3 region has 17 residues. V was cut by 3 bases and J by 3 bases, with 18 bases left in between. Germline V gene data show CDR1 as KGHDR and CDR2 as SFDVKD. The CDR3 loop reads CATSDPLRGDQTDTQYF. The CDR3 coding sequence is TGTGCCACCAGTGATCCGCTTCGCGGGGACCAAACAGATACGCAGTATTTT.

The V call is TRBV27, the J call TRBJ2-6; 7 nucleotides agree with TRBD1. The trim removed 5 bases at V and 2 bases at J, leaving 6 bases unmatched. CDR1 and CDR2 (germline): MNHEY, SMNVEV (reference sequence). CDR3 length: 16 residues. The CDR3 sequence: CASSQRGGAGANVLTF. Here the CDR3 DNA reads TGTGCCAGCAGTCAGAGAGGGGGCGCTGGGGCCAACGTCCTGACTTTC.

This chain connects TRBV27 to TRBJ1-1, with no clear D. The CDR3 extends over 16 amino acids. The V end was cut by 2 bases, the J end by 0 bases, with 13 bases between. Germline CDR1 reads MNHEY; CDR2 reads SMNVEV (reference sequence). The CDR3 protein is CASSLTPTLLNTEAFF. The CDR3 DNA reads as TGTGCCAGCAGTTTAACTCCAACGTTATTGAACACTGAAGCTTTCTTT.

The chain links TRBV11-2 to TRBJ2-7, with 8 bases identical to TRBD1. This CDR3 has 13 residues. CDR1 and CDR2 (germline): SGHAT, FQNNGV. The ends lost 6 bases at V and 7 bases at J; junction bases unmatched: 8. The CDR3 nucleotides are TGTGCCAGCAGAAAAAACACAGGGGGAGAGCAGTACTTC. Its protein is CASRKNTGGEQYF.

The genes are TRBV28 and TRBJ2-7, with 12 bases aligning to TRBD1. The CDR3 is 15 residues long. Germline V gene lookup returns CDR1 MDHEN and CDR2 SYDVKM. V dropped 4 bases and J dropped 4; count of bases not matched to a gene: 5. The CDR3: CASSWTGQGAYEQYF. The DNA for the CDR3 is TGTGCCAGCAGTTGGACGGGACAGGGGGCTTACGAGCAGTACTTC. Together with reference TRBV28 and TRBJ2-7, the CDR3 gives the full variable domain: DVKVTQSSRYLVKRTGEKVFLECVQDMDHENMFWYRQDPGLGLRLIYFSYDVKMKEKGDIPEGYSVSREKKERFSLILESASTNQTSMYLCASSWTGQGAYEQYFGPGTRLTVT.

The chain carries TRBV7-9 and TRBJ2-7; D may be TRBD2 (7 bases). There are 12 residues in the CDR3. V was clipped by 5 bases and J by 13 bases, with 18 bases between them. Germline lookup yields CDR1 SEHNR and CDR2 FQNEAQ (reference sequence). DNA of the CDR3: TGTGCCAGCAGCAGAGGGGGGGACGGAAGCTACTTC. Protein sequence: CASSRGGDGSYF.

The genes are TRBV11-3 and TRBJ1-1, with a weak D call TRBD1 (5 bases). CDR1 is SGHNT and CDR2 is YENEEA in the germline V gene. CDR3 size: 13 residues. Trimming removed 5 bases at V and 4 bases at J, with 11 bases between. The CDR3 nucleotides are TGTGCCAGCAGCAAAAGCGGGGGCACTGAAGCTTTCTTT. Protein: CASSKSGGTEAFF.

This clone has a single count. The V gene is TRBV27, the J gene TRBJ1-5; D possibly corresponds to TRBD1 (6 bases). The germline V gene encodes CDR1 MNHEY and CDR2 SMNVEV (reference sequence). With 2 bases removed from V and 1 base from J, the gap between germline ends came to 9 bases. The CDR3 extends over 15 amino acids. The CDR3, as DNA: TGTGCCAGCAGTTTAATGCAGGGGAGCAATCAGCCCCAGCATTTT. Translated, it gives CASSLMQGSNQPQHF.

The V and J genes are TRBV2 and TRBJ1-1; D is undetermined. The CDR3 is 16 amino acids. Per germline, CDR1 SNHLY and CDR2 FYNNEI. V was trimmed by 8 bases and J by 1 base, leaving 20 bases between them. CDR3: CASPGRRAGTNTEAFF. CDR3 coding DNA: TGTGCCAGCCCCGGCAGGAGGGCGGGTACGAACACTGAAGCTTTCTTT.